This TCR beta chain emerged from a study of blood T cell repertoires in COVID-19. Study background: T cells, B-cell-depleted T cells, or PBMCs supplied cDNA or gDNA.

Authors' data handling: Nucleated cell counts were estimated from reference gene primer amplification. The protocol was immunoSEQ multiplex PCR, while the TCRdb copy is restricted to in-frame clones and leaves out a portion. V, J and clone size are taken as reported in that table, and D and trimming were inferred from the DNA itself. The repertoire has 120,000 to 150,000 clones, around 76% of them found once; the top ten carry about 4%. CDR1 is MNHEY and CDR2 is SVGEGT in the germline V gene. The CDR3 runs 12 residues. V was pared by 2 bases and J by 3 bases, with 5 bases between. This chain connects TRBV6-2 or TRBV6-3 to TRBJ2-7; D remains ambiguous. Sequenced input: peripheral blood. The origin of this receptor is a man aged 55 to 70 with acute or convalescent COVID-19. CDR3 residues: CASSYPDYEQYF. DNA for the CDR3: TGTGCCAGCAGTTACCCAGACTACGAGCAGTACTTC.